One sample yielded the 12 T cell receptor beta chains listed below, sequenced in a study of CD8+ T cells in alopecia areata. Following extraction, RNA underwent reverse transcription to cDNA, which served as the sequencing template. Profiling relied on immunoSEQ multiplex PCR, and the TCRdb table lists in-frame clones only, not all of them. The sample records about 200,000 clones, about three fifths being singletons. Noted treatment: oral pan-JAK inhibitor, 5-10 mg twice daily. The specimen was CD4+ T cells sorted from blood, collected at week 24, from a patient treated with tofacitinib. The receptors shown here come from a human donor with alopecia areata.

V usage is TRBV6-6 and J usage is TRBJ2-2, with D unresolved. Germline V gene sequence: CDR1 MNHNY, CDR2 SVGAGI (reference sequence). V lost 10 bases, J lost 6 bases, and 15 bases lay in between. The CDR3 has 13 amino acids. For the CDR3, the DNA is TGTGCCACCAGACTCCCTGAACCCGGGGAGCTGTTTTTT. Protein product: CATRLPEPGELFF.

J is TRBJ2-7 and V is TRBV6-1; possible D gene TRBD2, 5 bases. Germline V gene lookup returns CDR1 MNHNS and CDR2 SASEGT. Trimming took off 6 bases at V and 2 bases at J, with 5 bases between the two ends. The CDR3 consists of 11 residues. As DNA, the CDR3 is TGTGCCAGCAGCGGGGCCTACGAGCAGTACTTC. Translating it yields CASSGAYEQYF.

The CDR3 DNA reads as TGCAGCACGAGGGCTAGCGGGGGCACAGATACGCAGTATTTT. Its translation is CSTRASGGTDTQYF. The V gene is TRBV29-1, the J gene TRBJ2-3; 9 bases fit TRBD2. This CDR3 has 14 residues. Germline trimming cut 8 bases from V and 1 base from J; bases unmatched to any gene: 7. From germline, CDR1 is SQVTM and CDR2 ANQGSEA.

The chain is built from TRBV19 and TRBJ1-1; no clear D gene. The CDR3 runs 13 residues. CDR1 is LNHDA, CDR2 SQIVND, per germline (reference sequence). Trimming left V 7 bases short and J 5 bases short, with 14 bases between. The CDR3 here is CASTSPGKTEAFF. The CDR3 DNA sequence: TGTGCCAGTACCTCGCCGGGGAAGACTGAAGCTTTCTTT.

This rearrangement joins TRBV28 to TRBJ2-4; 10 positions agree with TRBD2. V shed 3 bases and J 0 bases; nucleotides not matched to a gene: 8. The CDR3 runs to 18 residues. CDR1 and CDR2 from the germline V gene are MDHEN and SYDVKM. DNA for the CDR3: TGTGCCAGCAGTTTGGCGGCTAGCGGGAGAGTAGCCAAAAACATTCAGTACTTC. This sequence encodes CASSLAASGRVAKNIQYF.

This chain links TRBV14 with TRBJ2-1, with unresolved D. The ends were cut back, 2 bases at V and 10 bases at J, with 15 bases in the middle. The CDR3 runs to 14 residues. Looked up from germline, CDR1 is SGHDN and CDR2 is FVKESK. The CDR3 DNA sequence: TGTGCCAGCAGCCAAAACCCTCCACGGCGGGAGCAGTTCTTC. Encoded protein: CASSQNPPRREQFF.

The count of this clone is one. The chain links TRBV4-2 to TRBJ1-1, with D perhaps matching TRBD1 (5 bases). CDR3 length: 13 amino acids. CDR1 LGHNA and CDR2 YNFKEQ come from the germline V gene. The V end lost 6 bases, the J end lost 1 base, and 9 bases lay between the germline ends. The CDR3 sequence is CASRGVRNTEAFF. The CDR3 DNA follows: TGTGCCAGCAGAGGGGTGAGGAACACTGAAGCTTTCTTT.

The chain carries TRBV18 and TRBJ1-1; TRBD1 is a possible D gene (5 bases). V lost 3 bases and J 2 bases, leaving 13 bases between the germline ends. Germline V gene sequence: CDR1 KGHSH, CDR2 LQKENI. The CDR3 loop spans 15 amino acids. The CDR3 sequence is CASSPDSRINTEAFF. The CDR3 DNA reads TGTGCCAGCTCACCCGACAGTAGGATAAACACTGAAGCTTTCTTT.

This clone appeared once. The chain employs TRBV7-2 and TRBJ2-1; D may be TRBD1 (6 bases). The CDR3 covers 14 residues. Germline lookup yields CDR1 SGHTA and CDR2 FQGNSA. V lost 2 bases to trimming and J lost 10 bases, with 15 bases between them. CDR3 sequence: CASSLRLVGGEQFF. For the CDR3, the DNA is TGTGCCAGCAGCTTACGCCTAGTTGGGGGCGAGCAGTTCTTC. Complete variable domain (other parts from reference TRBV7-2 and TRBJ2-1): GAGVSQSPSNKVTEKGKDVELRCDPISGHTALYWYRQSLGQGLEFLIYFQGNSAPDKSGLPSDRFSAERTGGSVSTLTIQRTQQEDSAVYLCASSLRLVGGEQFFGPGTRLTVL.

The genes are TRBV4-1 and TRBJ1-4; TRBD1 aligns across 9 bases. V was clipped by 1 base and J by 4 bases; unmatched bases: 7. Germline V gene sequence: CDR1 MGHRA, CDR2 YSYEKL. There are 17 residues in the CDR3. CDR3 protein: CASSQGARQGVNEKLFF. DNA of the CDR3: TGCGCCAGCAGCCAAGGGGCAAGACAGGGGGTTAATGAAAAACTGTTTTTT.

V usage is TRBV30 and J usage is TRBJ2-1, with D tentatively TRBD2 (5 bases). Germline loops: CDR1 GTSNPN, CDR2 SVGIG (reference sequence). The CDR3 is 14 residues long. V gave up 0 bases and J gave up 7 bases, with 13 bases separating them. CDR3 in DNA: TGTGCCTGGAGTGTCGGGGTTTTCGCTAATGAGCAGTTCTTC. Protein sequence: CAWSVGVFANEQFF.

The rearrangement links TRBV2 to TRBJ1-2, with D perhaps matching TRBD1 (6 bases). The length of the CDR3 is 13 residues. V dropped 3 bases and J dropped 7 bases, with 12 bases sitting between them. Germline CDR1 SNHLY, CDR2 FYNNEI. CDR3 loop: CASSDQGRSGYTF. For the CDR3, the DNA is TGTGCCAGCAGTGATCAGGGGCGTAGTGGCTACACCTTC. Filled out from reference TRBV2 and TRBJ1-2, the complete variable domain reads EPEVTQTPSHQVTQMGQEVILRCVPISNHLYFYWYRQILGQKVEFLVSFYNNEISEKSEIFDDQFSVERPDGSNFTLKIRSTKLEDSAMYFCASSDQGRSGYTFGSGTRLTVV.